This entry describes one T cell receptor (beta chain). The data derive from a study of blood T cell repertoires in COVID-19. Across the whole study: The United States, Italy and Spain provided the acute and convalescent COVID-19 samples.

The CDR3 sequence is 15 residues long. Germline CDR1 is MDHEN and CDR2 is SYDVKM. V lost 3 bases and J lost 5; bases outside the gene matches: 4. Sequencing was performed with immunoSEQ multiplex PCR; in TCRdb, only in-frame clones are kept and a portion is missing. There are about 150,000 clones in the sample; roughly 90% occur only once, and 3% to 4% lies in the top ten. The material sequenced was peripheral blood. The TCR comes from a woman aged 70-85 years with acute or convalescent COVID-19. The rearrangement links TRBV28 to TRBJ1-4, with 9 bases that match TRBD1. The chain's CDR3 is CASSFSGQGNEKLFF. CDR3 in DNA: TGTGCCAGCAGTTTTTCGGGACAGGGAAATGAAAAACTGTTTTTT.